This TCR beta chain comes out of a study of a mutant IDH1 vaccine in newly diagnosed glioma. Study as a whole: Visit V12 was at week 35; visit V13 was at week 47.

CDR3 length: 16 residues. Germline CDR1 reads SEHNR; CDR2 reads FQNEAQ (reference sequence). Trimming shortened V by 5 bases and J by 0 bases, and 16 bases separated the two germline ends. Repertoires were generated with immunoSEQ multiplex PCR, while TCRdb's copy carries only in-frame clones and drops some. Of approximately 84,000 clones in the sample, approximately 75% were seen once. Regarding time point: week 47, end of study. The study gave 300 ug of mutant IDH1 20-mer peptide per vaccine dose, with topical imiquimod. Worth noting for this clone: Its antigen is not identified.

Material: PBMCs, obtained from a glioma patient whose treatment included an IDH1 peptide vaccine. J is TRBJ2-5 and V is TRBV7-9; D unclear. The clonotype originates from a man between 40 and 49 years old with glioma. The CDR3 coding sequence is TGTGCCAGCAGCCCCCTGACAACGAGCTACCAAGAGACCCAGTACTTC. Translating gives CASSPLTTSYQETQYF.